These 5 T cell receptor beta chains originate from one sample sequenced in a study of T-cell memory formation after mild COVID-19. TCRdb analysed the 5' RACE reads with MiXCR anew, one entry per CDR3 protein. The data show fewer than 250,000 distinct CDR3 sequences, with 10% seen just once and around 3.3% held by the top ten. The material sequenced was PBMCs or a T cell subset sorted from them (not recorded which). The receptors were sampled from a young man who had mild COVID-19 (a few samples of this study predate the infection). Cell type and time point are not known.

This clonotype was seen more than once but under ten times. The chain couples TRBV4-3 to TRBJ1-2; D gene unclear. The CDR3 is 15 amino acids. V lost 0 bases to trimming and J lost 4 bases, with 12 bases between them. Germline CDR1 reads LGHNA; CDR2 reads YSLEER. As DNA, the CDR3 is TGCGCCAGCAGCCAAGATTTCCGGGTAGGCTATGGCTACACCTTC. Protein: CASSQDFRVGYGYTF.

There are a few counts of this clonotype. The chain is built from TRBV7-2 and TRBJ1-6; D is possibly TRBD1 (6 bases). V was clipped by 3 bases and J by 5 bases, with 14 bases between them. This CDR3 spans 16 amino acids. Germline CDR1 is SGHTA and CDR2 is FQGNSA. The CDR3 DNA is TGTGCCAGCAGCTTGTTAGGGGGAAGAGATAATTCACCCCTCCACTTT. Translating it yields CASSLLGGRDNSPLHF.

This clonotype showed up many times. This chain connects TRBV4-1 to TRBJ2-5, with D unclear. Germline loops: CDR1 MGHRA, CDR2 YSYEKL. Trimming stripped 3 bases from V and 2 bases from J, with 4 bases between. The CDR3 covers 12 residues. The CDR3 protein is CASSQTQETQYF. Here the CDR3 DNA reads TGCGCCAGCAGCCAGACACAAGAGACCCAGTACTTC.

There are a few counts of this clonotype. The V call is TRBV4-1, the J call TRBJ1-5; D remains ambiguous. The CDR3 spans 18 residues. V lost 4 bases to trimming and J lost 2 bases, with 21 bases between them. Germline CDR1 reads MGHRA; CDR2 reads YSYEKL. In DNA, the CDR3 is TGCGCCAGCAGCCTGAGTTTTCATGCCGAGGATCGCAATCAGCCCCAGCATTTT. Translating gives CASSLSFHAEDRNQPQHF.

This clonotype was counted many times. The J gene is TRBJ2-1, the V gene TRBV4-1; TRBD2 matches 9 bases. The CDR3 covers 18 residues. Germline V gene sequence: CDR1 MGHRA, CDR2 YSYEKL. V shed 4 bases and J 8 bases; nucleotides not matched to a gene: 18. The CDR3 DNA reads as TGCGCCAGCAGCCTCAGAGCGGGGGGTCCCCAAAGGATGTATGAGCAGTTCTTC. Its translation is CASSLRAGGPQRMYEQFF.